These T cell receptor beta chains were read from a single sample in a study of cytomegalovirus exposure and HLA in healthy donors. Here immunoSEQ multiplex PCR was the method, and the copy in TCRdb shows in-frame clones only, minus some. The sample has under 150,000 clones, 78% seen once. Sequenced sample: PBMCs. The receptor source for this set is a man in his forties in good health and CMV-seropositive. Each CDR3 is given with its conserved first and last residue. The order of the fields is CDR3 length, J gene, V gene, CDR3 protein.

>14|TRBJ2-5|TRBV9
CASSVATGVETQYF
>14|TRBJ1-1|TRBV1
CTSSAGTENTEAFF
>14|TRBJ2-7|TRBV7-2
CASSLGLTGDEQYF
>15|TRBJ2-4|TRBV7-2
CASSPETALKNIQYF
>14|TRBJ2-5|TRBV7-6
CASSFTGERETQYF
>15|TRBJ2-2|TRBV18
CASSFGLAGTGELFF
>14|TRBJ2-3|TRBV5-1
CASSKDRSTDTQYF
>14|TRBJ1-2|TRBV4-1
CASSPQTGIYGYTF
>17|TRBJ2-2|TRBV4-1
CASSLPTASGMSGELFF
>18|TRBJ1-5|TRBV15
CATSRVGQARHSNQPQHF
>17|TRBJ2-1|TRBV5-1
CASSFLVRGSPYNEQFF
>14|TRBJ2-7|TRBV27
CASLTLALPYEQYF
>13|TRBJ1-2|TRBV29-1
CSVVVGGLYGYTF
>16|TRBJ2-3|TRBV7-9
CASSYVASETQNTQYF
>15|TRBJ2-3|TRBV25-1
CASSEGSSSTDTQYF
>14|TRBJ1-3|TRBV9
CASSRDRAGNTIYF
>19|TRBJ1-1|TRBV7-3
CASSLGVRGRMVTTTEAFF
>16|TRBJ1-1|TRBV27
CASSYIGGTLNTEAFF
>16|TRBJ2-3|TRBV7-7
CASSPGLAGHTDTQYF
>15|TRBJ2-7|TRBV7-8
CASSSILTGVGEQYF
>11|TRBJ2-5|TRBV7-2
CASSLQDTQYF
>17|TRBJ1-5|TRBV28
CASSLLDRGLSYQPQHF
>11|TRBJ2-7|TRBV20-1
CSASRAAEQYF
>14|TRBJ2-7|TRBV30
CAWVPSTATYEQYF
>14|TRBJ2-3|TRBV25-1
CASSDRGSSDTQYF
>12|TRBJ2-1|TRBV29-1
CSVGTSDSEQFF
>11|TRBJ1-1|TRBV6-4
CASSDQGQGVF
>12|TRBJ1-5|TRBV10-3
CAISEANQPQHF
>14|TRBJ1-4|TRBV6-6
CASSYSTGAAKLFF
>15|TRBJ2-2|TRBV7-6
CASSLGASNSGELFF
>18|TRBJ2-2|TRBV27
CASSFIGLPTPNTGELFF
>14|TRBJ2-7|TRBV11-3
CASSEAGVGYEQYF
>18|TRBJ2-1|TRBV4-2
CASSRAGIPGQGDNEQFF
>17|TRBJ2-5|TRBV25-1
CASSETPEGGIQETQYF
>14|TRBJ2-7|TRBV10-3
CAISDRQGPYEQYF
>14|TRBJ2-7|TRBV2
CASRGGQLNYEQYF
>12|TRBJ2-1|TRBV7-6
CASSWDAGEQFF
>13|TRBJ2-1|TRBV9
CASSDRTGGMQFF
>15|TRBJ2-2|TRBV5-1
CASSRQGADTGELFF
>15|TRBJ2-3|TRBV6-5
CASSYKGVLADTQYF
>13|TRBJ2-3|TRBV11-3
CASSLLSGDTQYF
>13|TRBJ2-7|TRBV28
CASSFHRRVEQYF
>16|TRBJ2-1|TRBV5-6
CASSLPGQGAYNEQFF
>15|TRBJ1-1|TRBV5-1
CASSFTGQGDTEAFF
>14|TRBJ2-3|TRBV27
CASSHNSRPDTQYF